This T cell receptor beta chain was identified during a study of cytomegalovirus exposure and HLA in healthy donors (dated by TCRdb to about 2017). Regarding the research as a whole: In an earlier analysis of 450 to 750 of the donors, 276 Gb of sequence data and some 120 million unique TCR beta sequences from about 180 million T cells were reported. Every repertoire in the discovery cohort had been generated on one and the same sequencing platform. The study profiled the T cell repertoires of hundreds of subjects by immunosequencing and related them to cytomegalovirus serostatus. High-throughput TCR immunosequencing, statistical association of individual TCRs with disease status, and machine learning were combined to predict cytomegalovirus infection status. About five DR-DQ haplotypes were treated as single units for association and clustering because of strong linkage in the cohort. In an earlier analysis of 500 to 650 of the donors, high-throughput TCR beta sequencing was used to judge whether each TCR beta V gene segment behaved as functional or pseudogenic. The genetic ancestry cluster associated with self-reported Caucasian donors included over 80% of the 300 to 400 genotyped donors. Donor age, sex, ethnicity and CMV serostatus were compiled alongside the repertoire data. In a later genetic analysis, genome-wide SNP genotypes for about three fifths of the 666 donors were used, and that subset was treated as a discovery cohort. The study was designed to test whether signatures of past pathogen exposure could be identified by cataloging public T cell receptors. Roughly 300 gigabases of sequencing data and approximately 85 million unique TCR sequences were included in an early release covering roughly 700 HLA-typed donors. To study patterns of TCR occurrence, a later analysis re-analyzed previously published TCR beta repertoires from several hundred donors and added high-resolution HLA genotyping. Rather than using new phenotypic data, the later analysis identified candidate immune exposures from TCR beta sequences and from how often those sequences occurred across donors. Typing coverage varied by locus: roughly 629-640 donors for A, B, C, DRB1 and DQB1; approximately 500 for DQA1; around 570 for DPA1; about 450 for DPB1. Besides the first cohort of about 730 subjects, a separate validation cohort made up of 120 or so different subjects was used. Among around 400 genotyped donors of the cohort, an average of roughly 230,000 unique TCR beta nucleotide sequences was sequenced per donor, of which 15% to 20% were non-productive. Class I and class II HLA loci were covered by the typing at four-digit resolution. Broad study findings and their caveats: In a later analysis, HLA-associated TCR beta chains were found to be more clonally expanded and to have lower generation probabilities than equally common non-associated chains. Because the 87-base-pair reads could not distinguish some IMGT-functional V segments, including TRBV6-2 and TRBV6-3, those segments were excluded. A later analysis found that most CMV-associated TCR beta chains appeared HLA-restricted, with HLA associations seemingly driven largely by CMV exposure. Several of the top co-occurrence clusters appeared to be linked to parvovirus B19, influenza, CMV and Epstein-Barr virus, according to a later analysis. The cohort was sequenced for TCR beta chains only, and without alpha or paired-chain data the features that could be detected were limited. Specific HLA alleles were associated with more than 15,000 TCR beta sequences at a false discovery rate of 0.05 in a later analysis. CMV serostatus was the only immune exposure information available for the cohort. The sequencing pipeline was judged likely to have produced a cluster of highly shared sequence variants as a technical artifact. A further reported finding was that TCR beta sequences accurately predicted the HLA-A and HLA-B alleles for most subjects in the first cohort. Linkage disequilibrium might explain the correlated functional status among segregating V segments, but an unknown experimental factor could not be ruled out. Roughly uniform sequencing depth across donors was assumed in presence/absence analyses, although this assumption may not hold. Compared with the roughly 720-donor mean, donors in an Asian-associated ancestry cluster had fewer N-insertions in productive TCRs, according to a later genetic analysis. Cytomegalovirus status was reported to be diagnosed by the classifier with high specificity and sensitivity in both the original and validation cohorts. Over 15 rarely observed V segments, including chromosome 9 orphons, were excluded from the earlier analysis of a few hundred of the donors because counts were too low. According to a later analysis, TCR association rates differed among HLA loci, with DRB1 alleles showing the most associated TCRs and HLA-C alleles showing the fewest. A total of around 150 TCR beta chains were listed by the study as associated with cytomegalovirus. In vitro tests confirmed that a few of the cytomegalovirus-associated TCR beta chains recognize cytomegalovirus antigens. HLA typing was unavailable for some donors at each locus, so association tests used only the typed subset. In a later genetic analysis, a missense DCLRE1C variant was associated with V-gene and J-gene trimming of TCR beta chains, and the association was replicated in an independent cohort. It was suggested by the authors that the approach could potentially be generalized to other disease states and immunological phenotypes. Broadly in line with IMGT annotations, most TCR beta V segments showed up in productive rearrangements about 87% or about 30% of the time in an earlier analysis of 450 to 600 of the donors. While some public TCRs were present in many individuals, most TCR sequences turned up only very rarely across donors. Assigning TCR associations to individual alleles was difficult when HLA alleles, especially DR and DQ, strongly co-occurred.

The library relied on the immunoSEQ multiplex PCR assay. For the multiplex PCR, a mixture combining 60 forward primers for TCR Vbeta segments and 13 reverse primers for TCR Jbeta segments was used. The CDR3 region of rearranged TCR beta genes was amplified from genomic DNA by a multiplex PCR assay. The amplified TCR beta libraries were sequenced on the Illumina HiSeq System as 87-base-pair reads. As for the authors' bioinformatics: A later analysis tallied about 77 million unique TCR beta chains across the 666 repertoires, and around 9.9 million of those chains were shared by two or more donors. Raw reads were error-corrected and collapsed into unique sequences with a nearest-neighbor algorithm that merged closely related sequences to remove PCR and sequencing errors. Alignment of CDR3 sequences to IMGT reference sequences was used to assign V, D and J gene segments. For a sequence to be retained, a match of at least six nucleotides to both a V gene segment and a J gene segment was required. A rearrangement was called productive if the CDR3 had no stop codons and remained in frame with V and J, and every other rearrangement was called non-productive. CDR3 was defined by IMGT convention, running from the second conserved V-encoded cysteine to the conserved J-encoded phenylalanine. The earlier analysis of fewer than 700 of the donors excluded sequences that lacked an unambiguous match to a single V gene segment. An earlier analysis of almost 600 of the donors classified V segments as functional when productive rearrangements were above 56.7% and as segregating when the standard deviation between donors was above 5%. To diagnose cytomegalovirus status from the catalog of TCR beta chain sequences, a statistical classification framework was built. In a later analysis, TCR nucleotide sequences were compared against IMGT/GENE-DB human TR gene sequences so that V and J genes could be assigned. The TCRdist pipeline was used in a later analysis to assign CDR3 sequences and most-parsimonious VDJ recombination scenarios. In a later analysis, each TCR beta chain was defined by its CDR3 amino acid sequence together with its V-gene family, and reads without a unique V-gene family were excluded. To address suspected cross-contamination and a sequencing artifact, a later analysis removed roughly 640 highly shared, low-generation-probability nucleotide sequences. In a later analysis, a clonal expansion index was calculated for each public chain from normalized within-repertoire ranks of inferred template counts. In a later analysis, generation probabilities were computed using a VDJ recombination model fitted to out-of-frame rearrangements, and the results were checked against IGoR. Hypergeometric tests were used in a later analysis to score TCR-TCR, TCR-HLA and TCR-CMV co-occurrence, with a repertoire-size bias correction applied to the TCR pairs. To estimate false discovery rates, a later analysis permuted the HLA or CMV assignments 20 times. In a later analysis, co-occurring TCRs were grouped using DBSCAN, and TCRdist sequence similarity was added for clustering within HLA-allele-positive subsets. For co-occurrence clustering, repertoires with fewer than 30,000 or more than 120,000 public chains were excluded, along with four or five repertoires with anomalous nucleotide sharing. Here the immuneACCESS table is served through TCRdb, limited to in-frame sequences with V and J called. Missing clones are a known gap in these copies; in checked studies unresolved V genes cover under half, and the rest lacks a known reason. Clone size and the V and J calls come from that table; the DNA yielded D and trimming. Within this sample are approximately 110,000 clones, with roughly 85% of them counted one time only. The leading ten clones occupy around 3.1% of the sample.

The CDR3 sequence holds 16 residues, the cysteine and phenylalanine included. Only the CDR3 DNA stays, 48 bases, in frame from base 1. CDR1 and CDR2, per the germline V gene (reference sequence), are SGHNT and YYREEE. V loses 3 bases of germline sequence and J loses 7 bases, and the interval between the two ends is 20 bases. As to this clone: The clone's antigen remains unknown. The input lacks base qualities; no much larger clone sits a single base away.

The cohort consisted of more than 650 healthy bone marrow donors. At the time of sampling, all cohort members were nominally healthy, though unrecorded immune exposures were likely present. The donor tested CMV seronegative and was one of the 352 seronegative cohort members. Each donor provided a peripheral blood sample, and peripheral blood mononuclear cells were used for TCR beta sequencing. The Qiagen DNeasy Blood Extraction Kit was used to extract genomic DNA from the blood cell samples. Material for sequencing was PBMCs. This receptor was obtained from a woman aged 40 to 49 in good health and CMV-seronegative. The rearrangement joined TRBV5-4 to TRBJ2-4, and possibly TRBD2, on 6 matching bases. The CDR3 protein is CASSSAGTHNRNIQYF. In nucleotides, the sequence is TGTGCCAGCAGCTCCGCCGGGACTCATAATCGGAACATTCAGTACTTC.